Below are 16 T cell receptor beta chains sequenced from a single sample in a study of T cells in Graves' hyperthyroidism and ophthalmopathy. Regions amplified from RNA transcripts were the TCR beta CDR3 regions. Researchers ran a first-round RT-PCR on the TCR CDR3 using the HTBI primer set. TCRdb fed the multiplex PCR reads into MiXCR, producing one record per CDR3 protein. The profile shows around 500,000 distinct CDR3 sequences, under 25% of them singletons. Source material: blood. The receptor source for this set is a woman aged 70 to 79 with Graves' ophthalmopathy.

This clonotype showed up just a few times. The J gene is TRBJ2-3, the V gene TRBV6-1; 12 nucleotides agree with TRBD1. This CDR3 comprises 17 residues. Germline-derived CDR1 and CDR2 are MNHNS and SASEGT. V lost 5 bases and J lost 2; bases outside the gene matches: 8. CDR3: CASSPGQGATYTDTQYF. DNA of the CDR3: TGTGCCAGCAGTCCGGGACAGGGGGCTACCTACACAGATACGCAGTATTTT.

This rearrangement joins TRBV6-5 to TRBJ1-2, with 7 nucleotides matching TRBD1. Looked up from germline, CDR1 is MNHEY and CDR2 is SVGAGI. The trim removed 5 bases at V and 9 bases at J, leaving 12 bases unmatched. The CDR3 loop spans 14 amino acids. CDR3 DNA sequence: TGTGCCAGCAGTCCCTCGACAGGGAGGTATCGCTACACCTTC. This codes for CASSPSTGRYRYTF.

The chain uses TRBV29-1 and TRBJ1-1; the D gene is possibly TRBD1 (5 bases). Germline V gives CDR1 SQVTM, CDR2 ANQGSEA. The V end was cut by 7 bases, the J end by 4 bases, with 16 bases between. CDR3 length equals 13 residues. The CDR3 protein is CSGGRAGLTEAFF. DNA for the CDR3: TGCAGCGGGGGGAGGGCAGGACTCACTGAAGCTTTCTTT.

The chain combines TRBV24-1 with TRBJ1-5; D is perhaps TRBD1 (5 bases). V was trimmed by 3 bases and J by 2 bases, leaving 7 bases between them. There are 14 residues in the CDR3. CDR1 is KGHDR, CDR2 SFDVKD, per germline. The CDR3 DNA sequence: TGTGCCACCAGTGATGGGACGGGCAATCAGCCCCAGCATTTT. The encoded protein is CATSDGTGNQPQHF.

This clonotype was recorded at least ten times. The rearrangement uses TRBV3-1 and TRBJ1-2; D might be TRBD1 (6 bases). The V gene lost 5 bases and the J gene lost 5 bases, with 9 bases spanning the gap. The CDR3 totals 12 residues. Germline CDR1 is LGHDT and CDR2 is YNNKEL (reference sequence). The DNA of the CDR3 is TGTGCCAGCAGCGTGCAGGGGTATGGCTACACCTTC. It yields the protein CASSVQGYGYTF.

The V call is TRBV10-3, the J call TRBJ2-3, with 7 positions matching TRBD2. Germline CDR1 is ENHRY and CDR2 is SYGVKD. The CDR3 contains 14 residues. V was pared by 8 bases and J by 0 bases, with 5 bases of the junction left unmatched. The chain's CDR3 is CAIGLGHSTDTQYF. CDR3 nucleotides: TGTGCCATCGGACTAGGCCATAGCACAGATACGCAGTATTTT.

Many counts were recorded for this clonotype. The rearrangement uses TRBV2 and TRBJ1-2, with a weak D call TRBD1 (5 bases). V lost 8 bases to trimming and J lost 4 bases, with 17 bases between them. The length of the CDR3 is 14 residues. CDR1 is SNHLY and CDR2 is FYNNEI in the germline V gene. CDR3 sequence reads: CASFRGGASYGYTF. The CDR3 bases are TGTGCCAGCTTTCGAGGAGGGGCCTCCTATGGCTACACCTTC.

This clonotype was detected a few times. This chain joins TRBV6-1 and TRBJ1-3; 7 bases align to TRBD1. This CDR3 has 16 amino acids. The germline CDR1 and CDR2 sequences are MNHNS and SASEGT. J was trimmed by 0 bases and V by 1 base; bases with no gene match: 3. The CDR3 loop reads CASSEVGTVSGNTIYF. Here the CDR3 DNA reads TGTGCCAGCAGTGAAGTCGGGACAGTCTCTGGAAACACCATATATTTT.

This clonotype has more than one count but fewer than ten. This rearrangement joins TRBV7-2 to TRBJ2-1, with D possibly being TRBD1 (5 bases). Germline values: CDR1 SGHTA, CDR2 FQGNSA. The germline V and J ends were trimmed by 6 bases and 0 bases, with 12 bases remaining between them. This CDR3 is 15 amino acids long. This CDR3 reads CASSPDRDSYNEQFF. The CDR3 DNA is TGTGCCAGCAGTCCAGACAGAGACTCCTACAATGAGCAGTTCTTC.

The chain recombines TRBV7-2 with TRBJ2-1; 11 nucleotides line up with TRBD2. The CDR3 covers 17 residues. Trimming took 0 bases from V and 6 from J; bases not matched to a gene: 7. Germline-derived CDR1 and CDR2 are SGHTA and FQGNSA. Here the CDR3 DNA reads TGTGCCAGCAGCTTAGCGACTAGCGGGATGAGAGTCAATGAGCAGTTCTTC. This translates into CASSLATSGMRVNEQFF. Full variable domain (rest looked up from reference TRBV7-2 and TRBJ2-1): GAGVSQSPSNKVTEKGKDVELRCDPISGHTALYWYRQSLGQGLEFLIYFQGNSAPDKSGLPSDRFSAERTGGSVSTLTIQRTQQEDSAVYLCASSLATSGMRVNEQFFGPGTRLTVL.

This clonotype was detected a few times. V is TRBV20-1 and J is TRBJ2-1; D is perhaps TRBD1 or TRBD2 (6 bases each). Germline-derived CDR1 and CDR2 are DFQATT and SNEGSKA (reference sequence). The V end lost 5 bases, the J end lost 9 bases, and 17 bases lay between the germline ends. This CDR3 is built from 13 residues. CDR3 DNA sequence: TGCAGTGCTGCCCGACCCGGGGGCAGTGAGCAGTTCTTC. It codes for CSAARPGGSEQFF.

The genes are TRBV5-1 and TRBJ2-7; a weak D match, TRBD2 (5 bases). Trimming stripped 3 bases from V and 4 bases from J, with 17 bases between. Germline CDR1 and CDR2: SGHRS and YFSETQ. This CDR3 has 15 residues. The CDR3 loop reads CASSSSAASTYEQYF. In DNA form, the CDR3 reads TGCGCCAGCAGCTCATCAGCGGCTTCTACGTACGAGCAGTACTTC.

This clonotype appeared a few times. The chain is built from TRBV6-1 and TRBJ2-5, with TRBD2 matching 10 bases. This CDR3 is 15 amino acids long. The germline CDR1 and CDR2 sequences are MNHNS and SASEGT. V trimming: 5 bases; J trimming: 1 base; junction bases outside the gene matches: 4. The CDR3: CASSRRTSGQETQYF. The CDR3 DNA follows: TGTGCCAGCAGTCGCCGGACTAGCGGCCAAGAGACCCAGTACTTC.

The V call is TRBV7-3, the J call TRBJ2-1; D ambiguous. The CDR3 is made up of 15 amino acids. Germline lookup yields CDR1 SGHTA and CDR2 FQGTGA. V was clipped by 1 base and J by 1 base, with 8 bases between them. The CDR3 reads CASSLMPSSYNEQFF. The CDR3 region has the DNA TGTGCCAGCAGCTTAATGCCTAGTTCCTACAATGAGCAGTTCTTC.

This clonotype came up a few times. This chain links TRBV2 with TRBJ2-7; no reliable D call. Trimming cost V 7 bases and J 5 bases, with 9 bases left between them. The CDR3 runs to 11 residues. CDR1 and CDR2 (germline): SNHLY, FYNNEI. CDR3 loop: CASKEYDEQYF. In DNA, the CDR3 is TGTGCCAGCAAGGAATACGACGAGCAGTACTTC.

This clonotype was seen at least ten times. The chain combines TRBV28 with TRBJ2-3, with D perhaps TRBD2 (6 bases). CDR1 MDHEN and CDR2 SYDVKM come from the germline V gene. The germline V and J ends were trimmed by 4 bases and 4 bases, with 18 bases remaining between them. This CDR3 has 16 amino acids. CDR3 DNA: TGTGCCAGCAGTTCGCGGGACCCCCCACCGGCAGATACGCAGTATTTT. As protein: CASSSRDPPPADTQYF.